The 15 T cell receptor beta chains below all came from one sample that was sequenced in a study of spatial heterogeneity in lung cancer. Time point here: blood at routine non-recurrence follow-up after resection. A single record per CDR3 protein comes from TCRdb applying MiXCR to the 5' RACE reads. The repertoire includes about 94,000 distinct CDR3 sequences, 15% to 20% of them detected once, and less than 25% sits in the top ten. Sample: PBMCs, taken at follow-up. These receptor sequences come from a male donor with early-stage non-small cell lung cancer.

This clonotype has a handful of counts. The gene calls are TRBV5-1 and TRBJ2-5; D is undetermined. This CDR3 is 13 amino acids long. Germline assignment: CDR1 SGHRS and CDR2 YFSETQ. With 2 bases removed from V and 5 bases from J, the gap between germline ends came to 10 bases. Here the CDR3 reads CASSLGKLETQYF. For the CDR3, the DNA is TGCGCCAGCAGCTTAGGGAAGCTGGAGACCCAGTACTTC.

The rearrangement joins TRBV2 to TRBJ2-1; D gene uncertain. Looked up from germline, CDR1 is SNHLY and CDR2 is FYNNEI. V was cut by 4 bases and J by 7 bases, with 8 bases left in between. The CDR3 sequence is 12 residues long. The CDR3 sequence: CASSVLMNEQFF. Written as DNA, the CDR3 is TGTGCCAGCAGTGTGTTAATGAATGAGCAGTTCTTC.

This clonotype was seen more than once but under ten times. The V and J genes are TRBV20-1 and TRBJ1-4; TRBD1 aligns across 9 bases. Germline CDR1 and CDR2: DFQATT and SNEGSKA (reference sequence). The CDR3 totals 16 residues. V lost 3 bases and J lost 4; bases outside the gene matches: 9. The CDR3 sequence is CSASSRDREVNEKLFF. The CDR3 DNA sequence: TGCAGTGCTAGTTCCCGGGACAGGGAGGTTAATGAAAAACTGTTTTTT.

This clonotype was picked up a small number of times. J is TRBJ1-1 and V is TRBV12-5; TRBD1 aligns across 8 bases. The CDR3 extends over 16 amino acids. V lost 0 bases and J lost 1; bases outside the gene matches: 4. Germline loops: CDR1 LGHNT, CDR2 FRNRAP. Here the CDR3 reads CASGLVTGDPNTEAFF. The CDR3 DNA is TGTGCTAGTGGTTTGGTGACAGGGGACCCGAACACTGAAGCTTTCTTT.

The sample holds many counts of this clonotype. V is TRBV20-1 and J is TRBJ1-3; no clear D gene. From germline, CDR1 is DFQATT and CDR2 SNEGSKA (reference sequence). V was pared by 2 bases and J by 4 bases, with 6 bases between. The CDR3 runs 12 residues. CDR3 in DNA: TGCAGTGCTAGAATCTCGGGAAACACCATATATTTT. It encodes CSARISGNTIYF.

CDR3 in DNA: TGTGCCAGCAGCGGAGCCGGGGCAATCACAGATACGCAGTATTTT. The encoded protein is CASSGAGAITDTQYF. V is TRBV6-1 and J is TRBJ2-3; D possibly matches TRBD1 or TRBD2 (5 bases each). Trimming cost V 6 bases and J 2 bases, with 15 bases left between them. Germline V lookup: CDR1 MNHNS, CDR2 SASEGT. The CDR3 has 15 residues.

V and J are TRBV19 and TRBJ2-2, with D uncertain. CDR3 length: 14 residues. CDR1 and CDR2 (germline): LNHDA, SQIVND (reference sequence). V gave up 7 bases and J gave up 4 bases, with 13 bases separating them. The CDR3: CASNTRRGTGELFF. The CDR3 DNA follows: TGTGCCAGTAACACCCGTCGAGGCACCGGGGAGCTGTTTTTT.

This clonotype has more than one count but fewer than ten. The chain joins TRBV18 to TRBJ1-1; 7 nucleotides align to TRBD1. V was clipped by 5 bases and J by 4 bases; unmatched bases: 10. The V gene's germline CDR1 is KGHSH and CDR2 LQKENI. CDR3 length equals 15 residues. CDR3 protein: CASSNYRDSLTEAFF. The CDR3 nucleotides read TGTGCCAGCTCAAACTACCGGGACAGTCTCACTGAAGCTTTCTTT.

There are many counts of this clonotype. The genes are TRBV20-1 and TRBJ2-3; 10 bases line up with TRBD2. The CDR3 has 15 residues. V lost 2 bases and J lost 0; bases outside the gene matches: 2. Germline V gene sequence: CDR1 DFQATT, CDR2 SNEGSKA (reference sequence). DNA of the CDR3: TGCAGTGCTAGAACTAGCGGGGAAAGCACAGATACGCAGTATTTT. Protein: CSARTSGESTDTQYF.

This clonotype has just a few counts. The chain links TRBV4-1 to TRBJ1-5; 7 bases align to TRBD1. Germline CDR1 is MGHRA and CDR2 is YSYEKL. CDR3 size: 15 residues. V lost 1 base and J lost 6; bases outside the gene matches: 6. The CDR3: CASSQVQGSRQPQHF. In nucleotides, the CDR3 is TGCGCCAGCAGCCAAGTACAGGGGTCCCGTCAGCCCCAGCATTTT.

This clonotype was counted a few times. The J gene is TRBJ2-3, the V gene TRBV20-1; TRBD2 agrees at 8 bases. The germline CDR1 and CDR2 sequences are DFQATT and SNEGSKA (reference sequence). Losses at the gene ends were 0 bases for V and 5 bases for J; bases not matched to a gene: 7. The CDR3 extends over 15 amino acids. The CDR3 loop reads CSARDVREGRDTQYF. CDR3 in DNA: TGCAGTGCTAGAGATGTCCGGGAGGGCCGAGATACGCAGTATTTT.

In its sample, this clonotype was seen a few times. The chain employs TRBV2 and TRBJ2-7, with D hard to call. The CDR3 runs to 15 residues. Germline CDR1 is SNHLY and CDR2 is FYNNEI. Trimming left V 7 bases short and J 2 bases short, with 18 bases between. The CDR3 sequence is CASIPNGGAAYEQYF. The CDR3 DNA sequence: TGTGCCAGCATCCCCAACGGTGGCGCCGCCTACGAGCAGTACTTC.

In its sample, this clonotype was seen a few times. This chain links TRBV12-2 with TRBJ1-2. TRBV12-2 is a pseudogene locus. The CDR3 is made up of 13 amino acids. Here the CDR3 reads CASRLAGLYGYTF. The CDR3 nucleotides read TGTGCAAGTCGCTTAGCGGGTCTTTACGGCTACACCTTC.

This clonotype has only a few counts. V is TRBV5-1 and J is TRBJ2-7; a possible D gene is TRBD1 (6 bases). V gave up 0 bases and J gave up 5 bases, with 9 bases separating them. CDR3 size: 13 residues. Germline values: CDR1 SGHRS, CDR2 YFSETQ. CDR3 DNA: TGCGCCAGCAGCTTGGGGGGGCCCAACGAGCAGTACTTC. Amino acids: CASSLGGPNEQYF.

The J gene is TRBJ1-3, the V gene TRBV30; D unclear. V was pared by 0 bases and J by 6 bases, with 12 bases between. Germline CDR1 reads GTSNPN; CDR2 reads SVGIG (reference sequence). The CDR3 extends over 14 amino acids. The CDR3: CAWSVGSLENTIYF. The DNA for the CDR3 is TGTGCCTGGAGTGTTGGCAGCCTGGAAAACACCATATATTTT.